This is a list of T cell receptor beta chains from one sample in a study of CD8 T cells in Susac syndrome. TCRdb itself ran the immunoSEQ multiplex PCR reads through MiXCR, one entry per CDR3 protein. The table has 85,000 to 95,000 distinct CDR3 sequences, around 94% seen once. Sequencing was carried out using CD4+ T cells from PBMCs. The origin of the receptors is a human donor with Susac syndrome. CDR3s include the opening cysteine and the closing phenylalanine or tryptophan. A D gene is named only where the DNA matches it firmly. Rows may omit the clone size; those that give it use once, few, many or a size class.

d_gene,v_gene,len,j_gene,abundance,CDR3aa,CDR3nt
.,TRBV20-1,16,TRBJ2-7,.,CSARDRWRTASYEQYF,TGCAGTGCTAGAGATAGGTGGAGGACAGCTTCCTACGAGCAGTACTTC
.,TRBV9,12,TRBJ2-1,.,CASSVGAHEQFF,TGTGCCAGCAGCGTAGGAGCGCATGAGCAGTTCTTC
.,TRBV5-1,15,TRBJ2-1,few,CASSPTVQGLNEQFF,TGCGCCAGCAGCCCTACTGTACAGGGCCTCAATGAGCAGTTCTTC
.,TRBV7-9,17,TRBJ2-1,.,CASSLRGADSSYNEQFF,TGTGCCAGCAGCTTAAGGGGGGCTGATTCCTCCTACAATGAGCAGTTCTTC
TRBD1,TRBV3-1,15,TRBJ1-2,.,CASSQGFTGGRGYTF,TGTGCCAGCAGCCAAGGATTTACAGGGGGCCGAGGCTACACCTTC
.,TRBV30,17,TRBJ2-1,.,CAWSPRIVAVGLNEQFF,TGTGCCTGGAGTCCTCGGATTGTAGCGGTCGGACTCAATGAGCAGTTCTTC
.,TRBV28,12,TRBJ1-4,once,CASSMPRGRLFF,TGTGCCAGCAGTATGCCGCGGGGACGACTGTTTTTT
TRBD2,TRBV20-1,14,TRBJ2-4,.,CSALGLAGENIQYF,TGCAGTGCTCTGGGACTAGCGGGGGAAAACATTCAGTACTTC
.,TRBV29-1,14,TRBJ2-1,.,CSVERRLVNNEQFF,TGCAGCGTTGAGAGACGCCTGGTTAATAATGAGCAGTTCTTC
.,TRBV6-5,12,TRBJ2-5,few,CASSRPKETQYF,TGTGCCAGCAGTAGACCTAAAGAGACCCAGTACTTC
.,TRBV6-5,13,TRBJ1-4,.,CASSIGRDEKLFF,TGTGCCAGCTCGATAGGGAGGGATGAAAAACTGTTTTTT
TRBD2,TRBV7-2,18,TRBJ2-1,once,CASSSSPSGVGSYNEQFF,TGTGCCAGCAGCTCCTCGCCTAGCGGGGTTGGCTCCTACAATGAGCAGTTCTTC
.,TRBV20-1,12,TRBJ1-3,.,CSAGTSGNTIYF,TGCAGTGCCGGGACCAGTGGAAACACCATATATTTT
.,TRBV12-3/TRBV12-4,17,TRBJ1-1,.,CASRQGSWLFGGTEAFF,TGTGCCAGCAGACAGGGTAGCTGGTTATTTGGGGGCACTGAAGCTTTCTTT
.,TRBV7-2,15,TRBJ1-5,once,CASSEQGQANQPQHF,TGTGCCAGCAGCGAGCAGGGGCAGGCCAATCAGCCCCAGCATTTT
TRBD1,TRBV4-1,13,TRBJ2-7,.,CASSPTGVYEQYF,TGCGCCAGCAGCCCGACAGGGGTCTACGAGCAGTACTTC
TRBD2,TRBV20-1,14,TRBJ2-2,.,CSARWGGSAGELFF,TGCAGTGCTAGGTGGGGGGGATCTGCCGGGGAGCTGTTTTTT
.,TRBV7-2,13,TRBJ1-5,.,CASSLMSTQPQHF,TGTGCCAGCAGCTTAATGTCCACTCAGCCCCAGCATTTT
.,TRBV21-1,16,TRBJ2-6,.,CASSPKGTAGANVLTF,TGTGCCAGCAGCCCAAAGGGGACAGCAGGGGCCAACGTCCTGACTTTC
TRBD1,TRBV29-1,15,TRBJ1-1,once,CSVDGQGGVRTEAFF,TGCAGCGTTGACGGACAGGGCGGGGTTCGCACTGAAGCTTTCTTT
TRBD1,TRBV7-9,14,TRBJ2-7,.,CASSDDRVRYEQYF,TGTGCCAGCAGCGATGACAGGGTTCGATACGAGCAGTACTTC
TRBD1,TRBV28,16,TRBJ2-5,.,CASSSLGQGARETQYF,TGTGCCAGCAGTAGCTTGGGACAGGGGGCTCGGGAGACCCAGTACTTC
.,TRBV11-2,15,TRBJ2-7,.,CASSLVLRVGDEQYF,TGTGCCAGCAGCTTAGTGTTAAGGGTTGGGGACGAGCAGTACTTC
TRBD2,TRBV30,12,TRBJ2-5,.,CAWSWGGETQYF,TGTGCCTGGAGTTGGGGGGGTGAGACCCAGTACTTC
.,TRBV1,11,TRBJ2-7,.,CTSTQRDEQYF,TGCACCAGCACCCAAAGGGACGAGCAGTACTTC
TRBD2,TRBV30,13,TRBJ2-5,once,CAFTGGGAETQYF,TGTGCCTTTACTGGCGGGGGGGCCGAGACCCAGTACTTC
TRBD1,TRBV29-1,14,TRBJ1-1,.,CSVDRGTMNTEAFF,TGCAGCGTGGACAGGGGGACCATGAACACTGAAGCTTTCTTT